What follows are 9 T cell receptor beta chains derived from one specimen sequenced in a study of cytomegalovirus exposure and HLA in healthy donors. Primers for the PCR totalled 60 Vbeta and 13 Jbeta. The assay was immunoSEQ multiplex PCR, and TCRdb's table has in-frame clones only and misses some. This sample yields approximately 130,000 clones, of which around 77% are seen a single time; around 1.2% belongs to the top ten. Sequencing was done on a sample of PBMCs. The receptor source for this set is a man in his forties or fifties in good health and CMV-seronegative.

This clone turned up a few times. The chain recombines TRBV4-1 with TRBJ1-2; tentatively, D is TRBD1 (6 bases). There are 14 residues in the CDR3. Trimming stripped 4 bases from V and 2 bases from J, with 11 bases between. The germline V gene encodes CDR1 MGHRA and CDR2 YSYEKL. The CDR3 nucleotides read TGCGCCAGCAGCCTCAGACAGGACAACTATGGCTACACCTTC. Protein: CASSLRQDNYGYTF.

V usage is TRBV7-9 and J usage is TRBJ2-7; the match to TRBD2 covers 9 bases. This CDR3 is built from 13 residues. The V segment lost 5 bases and the J segment 6 bases; nucleotides outside the gene matches: 5. Germline CDR1 is SEHNR and CDR2 is FQNEAQ (reference sequence). CDR3 DNA: TGTGCCAGCAGCCCCATGACTAGCGGCGAGCAGTACTTC. Amino acid sequence: CASSPMTSGEQYF.

This clone has a handful of counts. The chain recombines TRBV11-1 with TRBJ2-2; perhaps TRBD1 as D (6 bases). CDR3 size: 15 residues. V was cut by 6 bases and J by 4 bases, with 15 bases left in between. From germline, CDR1 is SGHAT and CDR2 FQDESV (reference sequence). CDR3 nucleotide sequence: TGTGCCAGCAGTCGATTCTTGGGGGCCACCGGGGAGCTGTTTTTT. Its translation is CASSRFLGATGELFF.

The chain uses TRBV18 and TRBJ1-1; D not resolved. V lost 2 bases and J lost 1, with 8 bases in between. Germline V gives CDR1 KGHSH, CDR2 LQKENI. CDR3 length: 14 residues. CDR3 loop: CASSPDMRNTEAFF. The CDR3 bases are TGTGCCAGCTCACCAGATATGCGGAACACTGAAGCTTTCTTT.

The chain uses TRBV25-1 and TRBJ2-1; TRBD2 matches 7 bases. In germline, CDR1 is MGHDK, CDR2 SYGVNS. Trimming removed 2 bases from V and 0 bases from J; junction bases left unmatched: 4. This CDR3 has 16 amino acids. The CDR3 sequence is CASSESGKSSYNEQFF. DNA for the CDR3: TGTGCCAGCAGTGAAAGCGGGAAGAGCTCCTACAATGAGCAGTTCTTC.

J is TRBJ2-5 and V is TRBV10-3; possible D gene TRBD2, 6 bases. The CDR3 runs to 13 residues. Trimming removed 7 bases at V and 1 base at J, with 10 bases between. Germline values: CDR1 ENHRY, CDR2 SYGVKD. Here the CDR3 DNA reads TGTGCCATCACCCCGGGACTCCAAGAGACCCAGTACTTC. This encodes CAITPGLQETQYF.

This chain uses TRBV18 with TRBJ1-1; a weak D match, TRBD1 (5 bases). The CDR3 spans 15 residues. Germline loops: CDR1 KGHSH, CDR2 LQKENI. V gave up 3 bases and J gave up 0 bases, with 11 bases separating them. The CDR3 loop is CASSPGGFMNTEAFF. DNA for the CDR3: TGTGCCAGCTCACCCGGGGGGTTTATGAACACTGAAGCTTTCTTT. The full variable domain, completed using reference TRBV18 and TRBJ1-1, is NAGVMQNPRHLVRRRGQEARLRCSPMKGHSHVYWYRQLPEEGLKFMVYLQKENIIDESGMPKERFSAEFPKEGPSILRIQQVVRGDSAAYFCASSPGGFMNTEAFFGQGTRLTVV.

The chain is built from TRBV9 and TRBJ2-1; 7 positions agree with TRBD2. Germline CDR1 is SGDLS and CDR2 is YYNGEE. The CDR3 length is 16 residues. After removal of 3 bases from V and 7 bases from J, the junction contained 13 bases not matched to a gene. The CDR3, as DNA: TGTGCCAGCAGCGACGGGACTACCCCCTCTAGAAATGAGCAGTTCTTC. This codes for CASSDGTTPSRNEQFF.

The CDR3 is CASSTQTGNEQYF. DNA of the CDR3: TGTGCCAGCAGCACCCAGACAGGAAACGAGCAGTACTTC. The gene calls are TRBV2 and TRBJ2-7; D is possibly TRBD1 (6 bases). V was shortened by 6 bases and J by 5 bases, with 14 bases between the two germline ends. CDR1 and CDR2 (germline): SNHLY, FYNNEI. The CDR3 is 13 amino acids.